Following are 30 T cell receptor beta chains from one sample sequenced in a study of early T cells in non-severe SARS-CoV-2 infection. TCRdb passed the 5' RACE reads through MiXCR, listing each CDR3 protein once. The sample has about 62,000 distinct CDR3 sequences; less than 10% are singletons. The sequenced sample was whole blood. The origin of the receptors is an adult who was a healthcare worker with PCR-confirmed SARS-CoV-2 infection or an uninfected control (not recorded which).

The gene calls are TRBV11-3 and TRBJ2-1, with a weak D call TRBD1 (5 bases). The CDR3 is 14 residues long. V lost 2 bases to trimming and J lost 6 bases, with 11 bases between them. The germline V gene encodes CDR1 SGHNT and CDR2 YENEEA. CDR3 sequence (DNA): TGTGCCAGCAGCTTAATCGACAGACCCAATGAGCAGTTCTTC. This sequence encodes CASSLIDRPNEQFF.

The chain recombines TRBV6-5 with TRBJ2-1; 10 bases fit TRBD1. Trimming took 6 bases from V and 2 from J; bases not matched to a gene: 4. Germline CDR1 reads MNHEY; CDR2 reads SVGAGI. There are 15 residues in the CDR3. CDR3 DNA: TGTGCCAGCAGCACGGACAGGGGGGCCTACAATGAGCAGTTCTTC. Its translation: CASSTDRGAYNEQFF.

A few counts support this clonotype. The CDR3 loop is CASSSGTGGRGNQPQHF. CDR3 nucleotide sequence: TGTGCCAGCAGCTCAGGGACAGGGGGCCGGGGCAATCAGCCCCAGCATTTT. The V gene is TRBV5-8, the J gene TRBJ1-5; TRBD1 matches at 12 bases. This CDR3 region has 17 residues. V trimming: 3 bases; J trimming: 2 bases; junction bases outside the gene matches: 6. Germline V gene data show CDR1 as SGHTS and CDR2 as YDEGEE. Using reference TRBV5-8 and TRBJ1-5 for the parts outside the CDR3, the full variable domain is EAGVTQSPTHLIKTRGQQATLRCSPISGHTSVYWYQQALGLGLQFLLWYDEGEERNRGNFPPRFSGRQFPNYSSELNVNALELEDSALYLCASSSGTGGRGNQPQHFGDGTRLSIL.

The chain recombines TRBV2 with TRBJ2-3, with TRBD2 matching over 12 bases. There are 17 residues in the CDR3. From germline, CDR1 is SNHLY and CDR2 FYNNEI. The junction had 7 bases not matched to a gene; V was cut back by 6 bases and J by 0 bases. CDR3 residues: CASRITSGGPSTDTQYF. The CDR3 nucleotides read TGTGCCAGCAGGATTACTAGCGGGGGGCCTAGCACAGATACGCAGTATTTT.

This clonotype was picked up many times. V gene TRBV12-3 or TRBV12-4 combines with J gene TRBJ1-2; 7 bases line up with TRBD1. The CDR3 covers 13 residues. V trimming: 5 bases; J trimming: 3 bases; junction bases outside the gene matches: 3. The DNA for the CDR3 is TGTGCCAGCAGTATCAGGGGGGACTATGGCTACACCTTC. Its translation is CASSIRGDYGYTF.

The chain combines TRBV15 with TRBJ2-7; D could derive from TRBD1 or TRBD2 (5 bases each). Trimming left V 2 bases short and J 6 bases short, with 14 bases between. This CDR3 region has 14 residues. In germline, CDR1 is LNHNV, CDR2 YYDKDF (reference sequence). In nucleotides, the CDR3 is TGTGCCACCAGCAGACCCAATGAGGGGTCCGAGCAGTACGTC. Amino acid sequence: CATSRPNEGSEQYV.

This clonotype was counted at least ten times. The germline gene is not matched at one end of the junction; a read error may be the cause. The chain links TRBV6-1 to TRBJ1-1, with 8 bases fitting TRBD1. Germline CDR1 reads MNHNS; CDR2 reads SASEGT. The CDR3 loop spans 13 amino acids. CDR3 sequence: CASSDTQGAEAFF. The CDR3 nucleotides read TGTGCCAGCAGTGACACCCAGGGGGCTGAGGCTTTCTTT.

This clonotype was observed at least ten times. The J gene is TRBJ2-1, the V gene TRBV12-3 or TRBV12-4, with D possibly being TRBD1 or TRBD2 (6 bases each). V was shortened by 2 bases and J by 9 bases, with 11 bases between the two germline ends. The CDR3 is made up of 13 amino acids. The CDR3 protein is CASSLSGASEQFF. As DNA, the CDR3 is TGTGCCAGCAGTTTATCGGGGGCCAGTGAGCAGTTCTTC.

There are a few counts of this clonotype. The rearrangement joins TRBV29-1 to TRBJ2-3, with a weak D call TRBD1 (6 bases). CDR1 SQVTM and CDR2 ANQGSEA come from the germline V gene. This CDR3 is 16 amino acids long. V was clipped by 6 bases and J by 5 bases, with 24 bases between them. The CDR3: CSVLPGHARYGDTQYF. CDR3 nucleotides: TGCAGCGTGCTACCGGGACATGCTCGATATGGAGATACGCAGTATTTT.

This clonotype was detected ten times or more. The chain is built from TRBV25-1 and TRBJ1-6, with D perhaps TRBD1 (5 bases). The CDR3 covers 14 residues. Per germline, CDR1 MGHDK and CDR2 SYGVNS. V lost 0 bases and J lost 9, with 9 bases in between. The CDR3 DNA reads TGTGCCAGCAGTGAATACAGGGATACTTCACCCCTCCACTTT. It yields the protein CASSEYRDTSPLHF. Drawing the rest from reference TRBV25-1 and TRBJ1-6, the complete variable domain is EADIYQTPRYLVIGTGKKITLECSQTMGHDKMYWYQQDPGMELHLIHYSYGVNSTEKGDLSSESTVSRIRTEHFPLTLESARPSHTSQYLCASSEYRDTSPLHFGNGTRLTVT.

The rearrangement uses TRBV19 and TRBJ2-6, with a possible D match to TRBD1 (5 bases). CDR1 and CDR2 from the germline V gene are LNHDA and SQIVND (reference sequence). The CDR3 totals 15 residues. V shed 3 bases and J shed 0 bases, with 6 bases lying between them. Here the CDR3 DNA reads TGTGCCAGTAGTATGGGGCACTCTGGGGCCAACGTCCTGACTTTC. Its translation: CASSMGHSGANVLTF.

This clonotype has only a few counts. V gene TRBV7-9 combines with J gene TRBJ1-6; 7 bases are a match to TRBD1. Looked up from germline, CDR1 is SEHNR and CDR2 is FQNEAQ (reference sequence). There are 13 residues in the CDR3. J gave up 5 bases and V 8 bases, and 3 bases lay outside the gene matches. The CDR3 reads CASLGTDNSPLHF. The DNA for the CDR3 is TGTGCCAGCTTGGGGACAGATAATTCACCCCTCCACTTT.

In its sample, this clonotype was seen a few times. The gene calls are TRBV3-1 and TRBJ2-3; 9 bases fit TRBD2. The ends lost 0 bases at V and 1 base at J; junction bases unmatched: 8. The CDR3 sequence is 18 residues long. Germline-derived CDR1 and CDR2 are LGHDT and YNNKEL (reference sequence). The chain's CDR3 is CASSQDLASGVGTDTQYF. CDR3 nucleotides: TGTGCCAGCAGCCAAGATTTGGCTAGCGGGGTCGGCACAGATACGCAGTATTTT.

This clonotype has only one observation. The chain carries TRBV27 and TRBJ1-4; D gene unclear. This CDR3 is 13 amino acids long. Deletions cut 3 bases from V and 5 bases from J, with 7 bases between. Germline V gene lookup returns CDR1 MNHEY and CDR2 SMNVEV (reference sequence). CDR3 sequence (DNA): TGTGCCAGCAGTTTCGGCGGAAATGAAAAACTGTTTTTT. Translating gives CASSFGGNEKLFF.

The CDR3 region has the DNA TGCGCCAGCAGCCAAGAAAGATCAGGGGTCTGGACGGAGGGCTACACCTTC. It is translated as CASSQERSGVWTEGYTF. This rearrangement joins TRBV4-1 to TRBJ1-2, with D possibly being TRBD1 (6 bases). Germline CDR1 is MGHRA and CDR2 is YSYEKL. V was cut by 0 bases and J by 8 bases, with 22 bases left in between. The CDR3 extends over 17 amino acids.

This clonotype was counted only a few times. The chain has TRBV29-1 and TRBJ1-2; D unresolved. Deletions cut 7 bases from V and 5 bases from J, with 5 bases between. CDR1 is SQVTM, CDR2 ANQGSEA, per germline. The CDR3 totals 9 residues. The CDR3 is CSAGYGYTF. CDR3 nucleotide sequence: TGCAGCGCAGGATATGGCTACACCTTC.

The V gene is TRBV20-1, the J gene TRBJ2-3, with TRBD2 matching 11 bases. Germline V gene data show CDR1 as DFQATT and CDR2 as SNEGSKA (reference sequence). The CDR3 spans 17 residues. V lost 0 bases and J lost 6; bases outside the gene matches: 11. The CDR3 is CSARDYLAGGIGDTQYF. CDR3 nucleotide sequence: TGCAGTGCTAGAGATTACCTAGCGGGGGGAATCGGGGATACGCAGTATTTT.

The chain is built from TRBV29-1 and TRBJ2-5; D may be TRBD1 or TRBD2 (5 bases each). CDR1 and CDR2 from the germline V gene are SQVTM and ANQGSEA. Trimming took 1 base from V and 2 from J, leaving 8 bases between them. The CDR3 has 13 residues. The CDR3 nucleotides read TGCAGCGTTGAAGCCTGGGGGCAAGAGACCCAGTACTTC. Translation: CSVEAWGQETQYF. The entire variable domain, with the rest obtained from reference TRBV29-1 and TRBJ2-5, is as follows: SAVISQKPSRDICQRGTSLTIQCQVDSQVTMMFWYRQQPGQSLTLIATANQGSEATYESGFVIDKFPISRPNLTFSTLTVSNMSPEDSSIYLCSVEAWGQETQYFGPGTRLLVL.

This chain uses TRBV12-3 or TRBV12-4 with TRBJ1-1, with no clear D. The CDR3 is 13 amino acids. The germline V and J ends were trimmed by 1 base and 7 bases, with 10 bases remaining between them. The CDR3 DNA reads TGTGCCAGCAGTTTAGGGGCCGGCCTTGAAGCTTTCTTT. It translates to CASSLGAGLEAFF.

This clonotype was found many times. V is TRBV30 and J is TRBJ1-2; no clear D. The V end lost 0 bases, the J end lost 4 bases, and 9 bases lay between the germline ends. This CDR3 contains 13 residues. CDR1 is GTSNPN and CDR2 is SVGIG in the germline V gene (reference sequence). CDR3 in DNA: TGTGCCTGGAGTGTACGCGGCGGCTATGGCTACACCTTC. Amino acid sequence: CAWSVRGGYGYTF.

This clonotype occurred a few times. The chain carries TRBV11-3 and TRBJ2-4; D possibly matches TRBD1 or TRBD2 (6 bases each). V gave up 2 bases and J gave up 5 bases, with 10 bases separating them. The CDR3 length is 14 residues. Germline V gene lookup returns CDR1 SGHNT and CDR2 YENEEA. The CDR3 DNA sequence: TGTGCCAGCAGCTTAAGGGGGGCTCAAAACATTCAGTACTTC. This sequence encodes CASSLRGAQNIQYF.

This clonotype showed up many times. V gene TRBV15 combines with J gene TRBJ1-6; tentatively, D is TRBD1 (5 bases). V gave up 2 bases and J gave up 7 bases, with 9 bases separating them. Germline loops: CDR1 LNHNV, CDR2 YYDKDF (reference sequence). This CDR3 is built from 14 residues. CDR3: CATSRPSGNSPLHF. In nucleotides, the CDR3 is TGTGCCACCAGCAGACCTTCAGGGAATTCACCCCTCCACTTT.

This clonotype was counted a few times. The V call is TRBV27, the J call TRBJ1-6, with D possibly being TRBD1 (5 bases). This CDR3 region has 16 residues. Germline V lookup: CDR1 MNHEY, CDR2 SMNVEV (reference sequence). V lost 1 base and J lost 8, with 15 bases in between. The CDR3 region is CASSLWGGSRDSPLHF. The CDR3 DNA follows: TGTGCCAGCAGTTTATGGGGGGGGTCACGGGATTCACCCCTCCACTTT.

This clonotype showed up many times. The chain employs TRBV29-1 and TRBJ2-1, with TRBD1 identical over 8 bases. Germline-derived CDR1 and CDR2 are SQVTM and ANQGSEA. V shed 5 bases, J shed 4 bases, and the junction held 4 bases outside the gene matches. The CDR3 sequence is 13 residues long. CDR3 loop: CSVPGGAYNEQFF. The CDR3 nucleotides are TGCAGCGTTCCAGGGGGCGCTTACAATGAGCAGTTCTTC.

The J gene is TRBJ1-5, the V gene TRBV6-5, with D unclear. The CDR3 has 14 residues. Trimming took 6 bases from V and 7 from J, leaving 16 bases between them. Germline CDR1 is MNHEY and CDR2 is SVGAGI. The CDR3 reads CASSPEPLGQPQHF. The CDR3 DNA is TGTGCCAGCAGCCCTGAGCCTCTTGGCCAGCCCCAGCATTTT.

The sample holds many counts of this clonotype. This chain uses TRBV6-2 or TRBV6-3 with TRBJ2-3, with D possibly matching TRBD2 (5 bases). The CDR3 has 16 amino acids. Germline V gene data show CDR1 as MNHEY and CDR2 as SVGEGT. The ends were cut back, 6 bases at V and 4 bases at J, with 20 bases in the middle. The CDR3 is CASSLPEGSPADTQYF. Written as DNA, the CDR3 is TGTGCCAGCAGCCTCCCCGAGGGTAGCCCCGCAGATACGCAGTATTTT.

This rearrangement joins TRBV15 to TRBJ2-3; D is ambiguous. V gave up 8 bases and J gave up 3 bases, with 15 bases separating them. Germline V gene sequence: CDR1 LNHNV, CDR2 YYDKDF (reference sequence). This CDR3 comprises 14 residues. The CDR3 spells CATAIYPRTDTQYF. In nucleotides, the CDR3 is TGTGCCACCGCAATTTACCCGAGGACAGATACGCAGTATTTT.

This clonotype has a count of ten or more. The rearrangement links TRBV5-1 to TRBJ2-7; TRBD1 is a possible D gene (6 bases). The germline CDR1 and CDR2 sequences are SGHRS and YFSETQ. This CDR3 comprises 12 residues. Trimming removed 3 bases from V and 7 bases from J, with 11 bases in between. The DNA of the CDR3 is TGCGCCAGCAGCTGGACAGTGTGGGAGCAGTACGTC. Residues: CASSWTVWEQYV.

This clonotype was seen a few times. The chain has TRBV18 and TRBJ1-1; TRBD1 matches at 9 bases. The CDR3 has 15 amino acids. Germline V gives CDR1 KGHSH, CDR2 LQKENI. J gave up 6 bases and V 3 bases, and 8 bases lay outside the gene matches. The CDR3 sequence: CASSPRQGDVPEAFF. CDR3 nucleotides: TGTGCCAGCTCACCCAGACAGGGGGATGTTCCTGAAGCTTTCTTT.

The chain couples TRBV6-5 to TRBJ2-7, with 7 bases fitting TRBD1. The length of the CDR3 is 13 residues. V was pared by 4 bases and J by 6 bases, with 6 bases of the junction left unmatched. The germline gives CDR1 MNHEY, CDR2 SVGAGI. CDR3 in DNA: TGTGCCAGCAGTTTAACAGGGGTTTCCGAGCAGTACGTC. Translation: CASSLTGVSEQYV.